These T cell receptor beta chains were read from a single sample in a study of post-analysis software for immune sequencing data. TCRdb itself ran the PCR reads through MiXCR, one entry per CDR3 protein. The table records about 430,000 distinct CDR3 sequences, approximately 38% of them present only once. The sequenced sample consisted of blood. All receptors derive from a girl aged 2-15 years with multiple sclerosis. CDR3s include the opening cysteine and the closing phenylalanine or tryptophan. The order of the fields is CDR3 length, V gene, CDR3 protein.

15	TRBV11-2	CASSPNPTGVGEQYF
14	TRBV10-3	CATSGTSVKNEQFF
13	TRBV6-2/TRBV6-3	CASTASGTYGYTF
15	TRBV25-1	CASSVGGQGVYEQFF
14	TRBV15	CATSRVVSADTQYF
14	TRBV6-2/TRBV6-3	CASSFLVPLDTQYF
15	TRBV20-1	CSARDIGEIRLLQYF
16	TRBV7-9	CASSFRARGGTDTQYF
15	TRBV25-1	CASRDPSSGSDEQFF
17	TRBV12-5	CASGLPPSGGQSEGYTF
17	TRBV9	CASSVLRVSEGANVLTF
16	TRBV3-1	CASSQDLGGYYNEQFF
14	TRBV9	CASSVTTGNSPLHF
15	TRBV29-1	CRDGRGQTNTGELFF
16	TRBV5-1	CASSFAGGPSFNEQFF
18	TRBV28	CASSSSGTSGGAPYEQYF
12	TRBV25-1	CASSRHDTEAFF